The clone carrying this T cell receptor (beta chain) has a single count. This record comes from a study of shared clonotypes between healthy human individuals. Every subset's genomic DNA went evenly onto several immunoSEQ plates. Unsorted PBMC replicate PCRs used 300 to 350 ng DNA, 30,000 to 35,000 T cell genomes. As processed by the authors: For the immunoSEQ data, sequences were junction-only without quality scores, so filtering differed. Only in-frame clones appear in the TCRdb table, and some are missing; sequencing was by immunoSEQ multiplex PCR. That table supplies the V and J calls and clone size; D and trimming were determined from the DNA. The sample lists about 470,000 clones; roughly 80% were seen once. The material sequenced was PBMCs. The TCR sequence derives from a woman aged 40-49 years in good health. Some clones in this sample may be carry-over from other donors' samples.

The CDR3 region has the DNA TGTGCCAGCAGTGCTGGAGGGAACACTGAAGCTTTCTTT. Translating it yields CASSAGGNTEAFF. The V call is TRBV28, the J call TRBJ1-1; D remains ambiguous. Germline V gives CDR1 MDHEN, CDR2 SYDVKM. This CDR3 contains 13 residues. Trimming cost V 5 bases and J 1 base, with 8 bases left between them. Supplemented by reference TRBV28 and TRBJ1-1, the full variable domain reads DVKVTQSSRYLVKRTGEKVFLECVQDMDHENMFWYRQDPGLGLRLIYFSYDVKMKEKGDIPEGYSVSREKKERFSLILESASTNQTSMYLCASSAGGNTEAFFGQGTRLTVV.